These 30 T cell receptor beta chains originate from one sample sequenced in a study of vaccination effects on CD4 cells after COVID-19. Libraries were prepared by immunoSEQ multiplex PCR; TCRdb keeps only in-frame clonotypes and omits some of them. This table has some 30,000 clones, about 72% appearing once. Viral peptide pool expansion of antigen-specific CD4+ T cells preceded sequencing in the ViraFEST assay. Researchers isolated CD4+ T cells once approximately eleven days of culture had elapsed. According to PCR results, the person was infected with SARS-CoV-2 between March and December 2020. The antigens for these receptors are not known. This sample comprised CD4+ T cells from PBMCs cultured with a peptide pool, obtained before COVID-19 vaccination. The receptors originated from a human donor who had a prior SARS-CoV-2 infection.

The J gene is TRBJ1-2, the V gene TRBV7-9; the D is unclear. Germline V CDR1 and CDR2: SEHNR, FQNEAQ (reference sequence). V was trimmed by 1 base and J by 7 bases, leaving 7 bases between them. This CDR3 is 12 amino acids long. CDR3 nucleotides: TGTGCCAGCAGCTTAGGATGGGGTGGCTACACCTTC. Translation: CASSLGWGGYTF.

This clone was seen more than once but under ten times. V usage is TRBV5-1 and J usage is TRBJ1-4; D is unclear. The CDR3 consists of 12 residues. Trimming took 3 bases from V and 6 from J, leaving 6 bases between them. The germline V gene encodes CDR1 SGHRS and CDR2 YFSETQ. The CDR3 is CASSYSDEKLFF. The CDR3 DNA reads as TGCGCCAGCAGCTACAGTGATGAAAAACTGTTTTTT.

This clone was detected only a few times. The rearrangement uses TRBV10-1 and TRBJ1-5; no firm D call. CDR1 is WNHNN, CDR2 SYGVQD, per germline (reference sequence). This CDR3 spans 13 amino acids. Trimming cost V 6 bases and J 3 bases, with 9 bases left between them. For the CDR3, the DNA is TGCGCCAGCAGCATTGCTTCCAATCAGCCCCAGCATTTT. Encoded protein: CASSIASNQPQHF.

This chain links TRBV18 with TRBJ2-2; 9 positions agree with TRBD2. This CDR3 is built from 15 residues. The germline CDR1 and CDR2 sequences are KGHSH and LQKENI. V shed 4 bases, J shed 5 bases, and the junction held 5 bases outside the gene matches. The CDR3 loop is CASSRNSGGTGELFF. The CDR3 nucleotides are TGTGCCAGCTCACGAAACAGCGGGGGGACCGGGGAGCTGTTTTTT.

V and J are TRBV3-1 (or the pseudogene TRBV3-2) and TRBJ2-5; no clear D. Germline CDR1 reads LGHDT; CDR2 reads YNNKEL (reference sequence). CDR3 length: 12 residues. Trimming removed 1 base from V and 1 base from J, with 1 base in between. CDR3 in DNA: TGTGCCAGCAGCCAAGTCCAAGAGACCCAGTACTTC. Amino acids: CASSQVQETQYF.

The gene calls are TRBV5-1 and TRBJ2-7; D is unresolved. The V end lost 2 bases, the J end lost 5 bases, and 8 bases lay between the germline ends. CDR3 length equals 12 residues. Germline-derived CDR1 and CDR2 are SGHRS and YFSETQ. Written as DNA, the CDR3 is TGCGCCAGCAGCTTACAGCCTAACGAGCAGTACTTC. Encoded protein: CASSLQPNEQYF.

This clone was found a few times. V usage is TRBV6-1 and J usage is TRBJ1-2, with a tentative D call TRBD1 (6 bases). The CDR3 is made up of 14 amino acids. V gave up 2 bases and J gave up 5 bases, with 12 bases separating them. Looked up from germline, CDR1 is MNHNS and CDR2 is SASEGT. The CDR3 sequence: CASSEMGARYGYTF. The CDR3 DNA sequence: TGTGCCAGCAGTGAAATGGGGGCGCGATATGGCTACACCTTC.

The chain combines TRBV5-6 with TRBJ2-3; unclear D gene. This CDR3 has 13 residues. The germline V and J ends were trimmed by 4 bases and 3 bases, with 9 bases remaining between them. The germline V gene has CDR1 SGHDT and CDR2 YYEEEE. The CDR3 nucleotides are TGTGCCAGCAGCACCCTTGGGACAGATACGCAGTATTTT. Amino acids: CASSTLGTDTQYF. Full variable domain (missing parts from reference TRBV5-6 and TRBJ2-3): DAGVTQSPTHLIKTRGQQVTLRCSPKSGHDTVSWYQQALGQGPQFIFQYYEEEERQRGNFPDRFSGHQFPNYSSELNVNALLLGDSALYLCASSTLGTDTQYFGPGTRLTVL.

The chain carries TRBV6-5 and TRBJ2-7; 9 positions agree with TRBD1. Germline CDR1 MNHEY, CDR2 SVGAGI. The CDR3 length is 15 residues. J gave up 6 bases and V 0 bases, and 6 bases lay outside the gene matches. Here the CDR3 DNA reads TGTGCCAGCAGTTACTCGGCCGGGACAGGGTTCGAGCAGTACTTC. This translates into CASSYSAGTGFEQYF.

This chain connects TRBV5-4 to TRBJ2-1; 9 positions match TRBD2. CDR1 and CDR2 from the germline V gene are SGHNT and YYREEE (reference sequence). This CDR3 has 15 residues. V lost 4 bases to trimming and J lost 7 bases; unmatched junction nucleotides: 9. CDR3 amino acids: CASSAESGGKNEQFF. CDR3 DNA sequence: TGTGCCAGCAGCGCTGAAAGCGGGGGGAAGAATGAGCAGTTCTTC.

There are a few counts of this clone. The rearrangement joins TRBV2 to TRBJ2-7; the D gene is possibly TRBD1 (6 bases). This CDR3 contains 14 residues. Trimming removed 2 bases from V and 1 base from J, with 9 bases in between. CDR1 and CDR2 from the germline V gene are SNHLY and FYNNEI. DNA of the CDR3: TGTGCCAGCAGTGAACCCCAGGGGTCCTACGAGCAGTACTTC. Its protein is CASSEPQGSYEQYF.

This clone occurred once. The CDR3 DNA sequence: TGTGCCAGCAGTTACGACAGAAGGGGAACTGAAGCTTTCTTT. This codes for CASSYDRRGTEAFF. The chain uses TRBV6-6 and TRBJ1-1; a possible D gene is TRBD1 (5 bases). This CDR3 has 14 residues. V was trimmed by 2 bases and J by 5 bases, leaving 12 bases between them. Germline CDR1 reads MNHNY; CDR2 reads SVGAGI (reference sequence).

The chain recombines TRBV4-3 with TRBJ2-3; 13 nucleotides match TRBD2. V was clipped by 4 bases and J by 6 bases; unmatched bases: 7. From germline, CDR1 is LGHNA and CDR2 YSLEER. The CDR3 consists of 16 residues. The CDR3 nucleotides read TGCGCCAGCAGCCGGGGGACTAGCGGGATTATGGATACGCAGTATTTT. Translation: CASSRGTSGIMDTQYF.

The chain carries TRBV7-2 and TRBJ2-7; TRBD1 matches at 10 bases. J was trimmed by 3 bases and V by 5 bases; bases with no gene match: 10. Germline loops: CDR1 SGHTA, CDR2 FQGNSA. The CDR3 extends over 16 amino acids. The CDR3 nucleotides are TGTGCCAGCAGCACGATAATAGGACAGGGGGGCTACGAGCAGTACTTC. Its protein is CASSTIIGQGGYEQYF.

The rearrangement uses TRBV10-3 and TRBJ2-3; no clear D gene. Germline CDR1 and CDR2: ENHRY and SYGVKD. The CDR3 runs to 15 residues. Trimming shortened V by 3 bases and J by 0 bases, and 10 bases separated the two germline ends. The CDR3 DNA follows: TGTGCCATCAGTGATAGAGAGCCGAGCACAGATACGCAGTATTTT. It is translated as CAISDREPSTDTQYF.

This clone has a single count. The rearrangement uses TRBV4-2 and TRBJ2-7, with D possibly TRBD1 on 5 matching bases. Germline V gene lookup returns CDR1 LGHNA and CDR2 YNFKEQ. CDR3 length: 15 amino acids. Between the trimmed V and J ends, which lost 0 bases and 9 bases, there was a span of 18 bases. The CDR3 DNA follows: TGTGCCAGCAGCCAAGATCCTGGGGCTTTGCGTTGGCAGTACTTC. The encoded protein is CASSQDPGALRWQYF.

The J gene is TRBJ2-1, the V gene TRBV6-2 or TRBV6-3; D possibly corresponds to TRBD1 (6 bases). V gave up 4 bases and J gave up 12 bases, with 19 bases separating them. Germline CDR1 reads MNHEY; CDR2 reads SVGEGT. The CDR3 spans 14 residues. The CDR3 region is CASSLRTDEWWQFF. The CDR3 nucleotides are TGTGCCAGCAGTTTGAGGACAGACGAATGGTGGCAGTTCTTC.

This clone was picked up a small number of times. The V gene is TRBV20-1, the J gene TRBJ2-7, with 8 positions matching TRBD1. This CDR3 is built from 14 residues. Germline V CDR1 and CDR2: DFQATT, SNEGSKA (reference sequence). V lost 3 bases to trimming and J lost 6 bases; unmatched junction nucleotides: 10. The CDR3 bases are TGCAGTGCTAGTTTGGGAACAGGGGGGCGCGAGCAGTACTTC. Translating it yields CSASLGTGGREQYF.

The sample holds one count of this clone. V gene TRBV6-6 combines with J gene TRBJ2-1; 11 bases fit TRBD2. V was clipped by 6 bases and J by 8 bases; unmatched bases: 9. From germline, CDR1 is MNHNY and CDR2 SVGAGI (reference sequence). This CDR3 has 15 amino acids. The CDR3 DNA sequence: TGTGCCAGCAGCAGAACTAGCGGGAGCCCCGATGAGCAGTTCTTC. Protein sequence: CASSRTSGSPDEQFF.

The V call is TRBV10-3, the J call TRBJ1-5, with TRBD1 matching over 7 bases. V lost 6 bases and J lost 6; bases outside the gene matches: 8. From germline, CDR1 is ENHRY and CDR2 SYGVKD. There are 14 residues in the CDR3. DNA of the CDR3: TGTGCCATCAGCGCAGACAGGGACAGTCAGCCCCAGCATTTT. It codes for CAISADRDSQPQHF.

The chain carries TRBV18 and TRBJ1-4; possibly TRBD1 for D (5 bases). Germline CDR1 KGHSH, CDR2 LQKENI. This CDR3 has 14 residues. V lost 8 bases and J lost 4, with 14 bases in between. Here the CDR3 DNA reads TGTGCCAGCACTAACGGGGGTTTTAATGAAAAACTGTTTTTT. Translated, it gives CASTNGGFNEKLFF.

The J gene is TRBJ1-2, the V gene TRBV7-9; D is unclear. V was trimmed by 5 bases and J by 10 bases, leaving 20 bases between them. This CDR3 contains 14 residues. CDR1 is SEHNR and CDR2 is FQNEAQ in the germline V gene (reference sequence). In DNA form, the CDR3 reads TGTGCCAGCAGCAGAACTACCCAACACGTGTCCTACACCTTC. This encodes CASSRTTQHVSYTF.

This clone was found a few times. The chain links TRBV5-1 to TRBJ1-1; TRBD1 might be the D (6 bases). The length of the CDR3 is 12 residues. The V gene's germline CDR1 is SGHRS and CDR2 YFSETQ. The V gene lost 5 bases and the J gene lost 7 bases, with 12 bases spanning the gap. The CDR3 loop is CASRERTDEAFF. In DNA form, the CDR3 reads TGCGCCAGCAGGGAACGGACAGATGAAGCTTTCTTT.

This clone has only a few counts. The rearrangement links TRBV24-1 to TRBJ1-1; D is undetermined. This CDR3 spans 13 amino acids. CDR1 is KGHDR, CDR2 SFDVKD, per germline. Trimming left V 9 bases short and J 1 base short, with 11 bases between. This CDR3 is CATSHQANTEAFF. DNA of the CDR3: TGTGCCACCTCACATCAGGCGAACACTGAAGCTTTCTTT.

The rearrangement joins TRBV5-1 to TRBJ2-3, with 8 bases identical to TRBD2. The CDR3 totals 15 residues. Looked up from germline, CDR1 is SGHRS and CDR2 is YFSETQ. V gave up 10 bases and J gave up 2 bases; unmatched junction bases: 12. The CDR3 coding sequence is TGCGCCGCCAAGGAAGGCGGGGGGTCCACAGATACGCAGTATTTT. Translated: CAAKEGGGSTDTQYF.

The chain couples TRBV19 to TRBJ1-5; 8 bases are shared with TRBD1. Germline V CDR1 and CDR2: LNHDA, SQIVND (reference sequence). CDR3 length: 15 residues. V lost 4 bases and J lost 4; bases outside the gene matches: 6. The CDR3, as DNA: TGTGCCAGTAGTACCAGACAGGGGCAGAATCAGCCCCAGCATTTT. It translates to CASSTRQGQNQPQHF.

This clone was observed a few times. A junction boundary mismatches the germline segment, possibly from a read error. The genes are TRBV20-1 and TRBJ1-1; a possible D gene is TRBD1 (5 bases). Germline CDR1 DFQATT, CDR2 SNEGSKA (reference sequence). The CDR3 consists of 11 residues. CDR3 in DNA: TGCAGAGCTAGGGGGAACACTGAAGCTTTCTTT. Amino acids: CRARGNTEAFF.

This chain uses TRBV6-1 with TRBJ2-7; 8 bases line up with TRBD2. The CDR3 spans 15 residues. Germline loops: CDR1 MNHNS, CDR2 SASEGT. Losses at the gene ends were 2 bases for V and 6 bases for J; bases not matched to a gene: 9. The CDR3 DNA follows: TGTGCCAGCAGTGAACCGGGAGGGCGGAGAAGCGAGCAGTACTTC. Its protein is CASSEPGGRRSEQYF.

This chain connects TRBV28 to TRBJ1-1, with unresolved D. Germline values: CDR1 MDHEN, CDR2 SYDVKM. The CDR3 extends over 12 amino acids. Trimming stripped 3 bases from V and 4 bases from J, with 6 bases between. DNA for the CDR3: TGTGCCAGCAGTTTTCAAGTCACTGAAGCTTTCTTT. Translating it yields CASSFQVTEAFF.

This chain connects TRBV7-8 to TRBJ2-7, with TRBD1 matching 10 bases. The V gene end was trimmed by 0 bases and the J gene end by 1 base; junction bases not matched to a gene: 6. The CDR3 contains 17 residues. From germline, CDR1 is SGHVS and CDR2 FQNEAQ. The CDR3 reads CASSLAGGTGVSYEQYF. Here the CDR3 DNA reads TGTGCCAGCAGCTTAGCTGGCGGGACAGGGGTTTCCTACGAGCAGTACTTC.